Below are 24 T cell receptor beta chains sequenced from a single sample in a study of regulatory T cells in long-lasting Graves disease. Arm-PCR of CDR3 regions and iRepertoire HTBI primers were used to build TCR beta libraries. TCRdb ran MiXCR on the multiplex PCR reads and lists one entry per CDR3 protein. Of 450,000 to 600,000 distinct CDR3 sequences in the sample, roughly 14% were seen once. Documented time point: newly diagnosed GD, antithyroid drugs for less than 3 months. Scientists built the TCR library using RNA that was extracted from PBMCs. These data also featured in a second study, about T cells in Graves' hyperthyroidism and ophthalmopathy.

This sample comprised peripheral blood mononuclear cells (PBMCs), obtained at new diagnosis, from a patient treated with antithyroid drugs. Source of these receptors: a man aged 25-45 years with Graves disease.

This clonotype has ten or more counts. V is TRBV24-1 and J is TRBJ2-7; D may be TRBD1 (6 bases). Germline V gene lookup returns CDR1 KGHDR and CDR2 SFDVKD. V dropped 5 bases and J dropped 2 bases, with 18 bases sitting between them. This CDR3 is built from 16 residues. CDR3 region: CATSGPSGTPAYEQYF. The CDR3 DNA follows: TGTGCCACCAGTGGCCCCTCCGGGACACCGGCCTACGAGCAGTACTTC.

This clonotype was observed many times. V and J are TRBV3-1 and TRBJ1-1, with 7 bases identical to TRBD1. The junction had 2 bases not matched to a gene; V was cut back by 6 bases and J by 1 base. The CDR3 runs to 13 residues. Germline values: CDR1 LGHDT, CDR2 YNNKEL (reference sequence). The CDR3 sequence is CASSQGGNTEAFF. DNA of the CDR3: TGTGCCAGCAGTCAGGGGGGGAACACTGAAGCTTTCTTT. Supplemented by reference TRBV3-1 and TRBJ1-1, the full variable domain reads DTAVSQTPKYLVTQMGNDKSIKCEQNLGHDTMYWYKQDSKKFLKIMFSYNNKELIINETVPNRFSPKSPDKAHLNLHINSLELGDSAVYFCASSQGGNTEAFFGQGTRLTVV.

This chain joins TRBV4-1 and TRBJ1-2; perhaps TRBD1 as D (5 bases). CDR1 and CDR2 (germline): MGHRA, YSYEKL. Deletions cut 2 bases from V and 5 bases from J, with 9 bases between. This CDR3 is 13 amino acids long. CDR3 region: CASSQRGEYGYTF. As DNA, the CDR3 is TGCGCCAGCAGCCAACGGGGGGAATATGGCTACACCTTC.

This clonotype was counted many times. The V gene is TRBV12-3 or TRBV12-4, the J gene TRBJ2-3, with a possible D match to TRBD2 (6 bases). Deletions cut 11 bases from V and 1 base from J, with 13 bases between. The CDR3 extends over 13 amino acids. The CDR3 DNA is TGTGCCCTCAGGAGGGTCGGCACAGATACGCAGTATTTT. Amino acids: CALRRVGTDTQYF.

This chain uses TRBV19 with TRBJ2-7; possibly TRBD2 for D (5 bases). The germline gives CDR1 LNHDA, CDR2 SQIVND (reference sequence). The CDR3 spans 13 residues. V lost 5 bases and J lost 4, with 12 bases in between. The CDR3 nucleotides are TGTGCCAGTAGTCCGGGGAGAGGTTACGAGCAGTACTTC. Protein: CASSPGRGYEQYF.

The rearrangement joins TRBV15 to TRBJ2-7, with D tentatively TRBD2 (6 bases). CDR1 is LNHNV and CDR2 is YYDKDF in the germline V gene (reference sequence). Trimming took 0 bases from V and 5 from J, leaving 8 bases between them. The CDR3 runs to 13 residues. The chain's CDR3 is CATSREGRNEQYF. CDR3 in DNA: TGTGCCACCAGCAGAGAGGGGAGGAACGAGCAGTACTTC. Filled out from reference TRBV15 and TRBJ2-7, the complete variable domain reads DAMVIQNPRYQVTQFGKPVTLSCSQTLNHNVMYWYQQKSSQAPKLLFHYYDKDFNNEADTPDNFQSRRPNTSFCFLDIRSPGLGDTAMYLCATSREGRNEQYFGPGTRLTVT.

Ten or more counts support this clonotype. For the CDR3, the DNA is TGTGCCAGCAGTGTACTAGCGGTTGGCGGTTACGAGCAGTACTTC. It specifies CASSVLAVGGYEQYF. This rearrangement joins TRBV27 to TRBJ2-7; 8 bases agree with TRBD2. Germline V gene lookup returns CDR1 MNHEY and CDR2 SMNVEV (reference sequence). The CDR3 is 15 residues long. With 5 bases clipped from V and 4 bases from J, the junction kept 10 bases outside the gene matches.

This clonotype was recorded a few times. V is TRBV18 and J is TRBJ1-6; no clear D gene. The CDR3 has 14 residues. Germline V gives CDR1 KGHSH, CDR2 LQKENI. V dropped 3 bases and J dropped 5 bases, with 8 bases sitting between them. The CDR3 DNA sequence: TGTGCCAGCTCACCTTCCTCTGATAATTCACCCCTCCACTTT. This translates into CASSPSSDNSPLHF.

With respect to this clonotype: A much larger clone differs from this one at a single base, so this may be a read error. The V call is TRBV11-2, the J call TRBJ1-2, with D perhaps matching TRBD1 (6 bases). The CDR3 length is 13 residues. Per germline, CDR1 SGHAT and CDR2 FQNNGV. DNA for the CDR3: TGTGCCGGCAGCTTACAGGGCAACTCTGGCTACACCTTC. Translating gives CAGSLQGNSGYTF.

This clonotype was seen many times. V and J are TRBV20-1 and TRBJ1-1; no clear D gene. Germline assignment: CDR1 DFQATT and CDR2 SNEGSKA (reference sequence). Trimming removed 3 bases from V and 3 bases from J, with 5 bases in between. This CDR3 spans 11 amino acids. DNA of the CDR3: TGCAGTGCTAGTTGGGACACTGAAGCTTTCTTT. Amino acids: CSASWDTEAFF.

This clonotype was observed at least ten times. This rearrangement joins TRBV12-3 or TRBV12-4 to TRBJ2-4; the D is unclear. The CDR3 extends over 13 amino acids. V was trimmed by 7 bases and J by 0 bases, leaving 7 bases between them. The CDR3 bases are TGTGCCAGCACCGAGCTAGCCAAAAACATTCAGTACTTC. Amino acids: CASTELAKNIQYF.

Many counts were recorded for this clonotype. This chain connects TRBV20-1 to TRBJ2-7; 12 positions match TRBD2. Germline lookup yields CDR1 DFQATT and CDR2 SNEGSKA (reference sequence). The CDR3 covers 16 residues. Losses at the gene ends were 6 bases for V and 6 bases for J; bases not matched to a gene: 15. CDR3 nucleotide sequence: TGCAGTGCCCTTTCCGGCCGGACTAGCGGGATGATCGAGCAGTACTTC. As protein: CSALSGRTSGMIEQYF.

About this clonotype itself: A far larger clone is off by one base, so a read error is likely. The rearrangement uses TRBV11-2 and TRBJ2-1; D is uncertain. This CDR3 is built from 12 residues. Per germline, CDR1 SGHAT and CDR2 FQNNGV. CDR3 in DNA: TGTGCCAGCAGCTTAACCGGGTGGACCCGGTACTTC. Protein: CASSLTGWTRYF. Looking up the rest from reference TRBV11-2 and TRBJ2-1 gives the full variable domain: EAGVAQSPRYKIIEKRQSVAFWCNPISGHATLYWYQQILGQGPKLLIQFQNNGVVDDSQLPKDRFSAERLKGVDSTLKIQPAKLEDSAVYLCASSLTGWTRYFGPGTRLTVL.

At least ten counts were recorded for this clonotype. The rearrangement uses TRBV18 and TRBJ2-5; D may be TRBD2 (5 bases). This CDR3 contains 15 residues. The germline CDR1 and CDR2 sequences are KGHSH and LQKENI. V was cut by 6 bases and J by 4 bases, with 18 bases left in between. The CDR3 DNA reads TGTGCCAGCTCTATGAAAAATGGTCTAGCAGAGACCCAGTACTTC. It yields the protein CASSMKNGLAETQYF.

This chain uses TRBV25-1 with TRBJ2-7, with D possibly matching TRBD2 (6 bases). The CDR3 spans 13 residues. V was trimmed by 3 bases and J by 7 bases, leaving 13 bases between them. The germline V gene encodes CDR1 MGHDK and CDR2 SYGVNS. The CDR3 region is CASSDHRREEQYF. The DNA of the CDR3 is TGTGCCAGCAGTGATCATCGGCGGGAAGAGCAGTACTTC.

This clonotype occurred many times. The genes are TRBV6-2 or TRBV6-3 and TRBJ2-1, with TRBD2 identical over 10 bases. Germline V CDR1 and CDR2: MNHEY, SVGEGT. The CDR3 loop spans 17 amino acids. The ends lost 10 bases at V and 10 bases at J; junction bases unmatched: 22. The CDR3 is CATQRGSLAGVIEEQFF. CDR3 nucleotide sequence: TGTGCCACCCAACGCGGCAGCCTAGCGGGAGTAATCGAGGAGCAGTTCTTC.

CDR3 amino acids: CASSTGLAGVKTQYF. The CDR3 nucleotides read TGTGCCAGCAGTACGGGACTAGCGGGAGTCAAGACCCAGTACTTC. This chain uses TRBV9 with TRBJ2-5; 14 bases match TRBD2. CDR1 is SGDLS, CDR2 YYNGEE, per germline. The J segment lost 6 bases and the V segment lost 5 bases, leaving 6 bases of the junction unmatched. The CDR3 contains 15 residues.

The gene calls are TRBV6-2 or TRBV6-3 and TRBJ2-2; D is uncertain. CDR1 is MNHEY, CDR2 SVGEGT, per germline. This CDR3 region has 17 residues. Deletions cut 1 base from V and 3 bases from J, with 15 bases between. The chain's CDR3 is CASSYFFGRKDTGELFF. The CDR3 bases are TGTGCCAGCAGTTACTTTTTCGGACGGAAGGACACCGGGGAGCTGTTTTTT.

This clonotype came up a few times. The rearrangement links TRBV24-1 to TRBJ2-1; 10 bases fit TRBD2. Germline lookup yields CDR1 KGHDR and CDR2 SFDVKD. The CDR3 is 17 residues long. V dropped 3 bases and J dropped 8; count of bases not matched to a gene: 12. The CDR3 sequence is CATSDPPGLAGAHEQFF. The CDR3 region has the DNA TGTGCCACCAGTGATCCCCCTGGGCTAGCGGGAGCCCATGAGCAGTTCTTC.

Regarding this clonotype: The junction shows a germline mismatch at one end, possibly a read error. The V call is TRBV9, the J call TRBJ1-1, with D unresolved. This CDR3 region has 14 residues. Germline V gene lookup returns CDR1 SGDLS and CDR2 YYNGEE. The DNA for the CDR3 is TGTGCCAACAGCCCTCAAGTAGCGGGCACTGAAGCTTTCTTT. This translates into CANSPQVAGTEAFF.

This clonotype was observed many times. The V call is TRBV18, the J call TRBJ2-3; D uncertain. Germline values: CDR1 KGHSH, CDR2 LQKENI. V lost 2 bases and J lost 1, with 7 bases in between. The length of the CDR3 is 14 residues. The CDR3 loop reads CASSPGQRTDTQYF. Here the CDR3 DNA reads TGTGCCAGCTCACCAGGGCAGCGCACAGATACGCAGTATTTT.

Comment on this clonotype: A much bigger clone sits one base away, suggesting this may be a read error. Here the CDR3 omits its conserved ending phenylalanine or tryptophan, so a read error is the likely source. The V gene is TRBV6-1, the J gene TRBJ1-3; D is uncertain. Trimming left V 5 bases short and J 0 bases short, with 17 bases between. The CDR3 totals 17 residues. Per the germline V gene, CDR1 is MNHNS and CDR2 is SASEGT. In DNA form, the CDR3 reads TGTGCCAGCAGTATGACGGAGTTGACGCGCTCTGGAAACACCATATATTCT. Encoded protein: CASSMTELTRSGNTIYS.

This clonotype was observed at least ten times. The CDR3 region is CASSQGFTDTQYF. The CDR3 nucleotides are TGTGCCAGCAGCCAGGGGTTCACAGATACGCAGTATTTT. The V gene is TRBV3-1, the J gene TRBJ2-3; D is undetermined. The CDR3 covers 13 residues. Germline-derived CDR1 and CDR2 are LGHDT and YNNKEL (reference sequence). Trimming left V 3 bases short and J 2 bases short, with 6 bases between.

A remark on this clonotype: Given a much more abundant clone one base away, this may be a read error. The CDR3 is CSARAGPDYNEQFF. CDR3 in DNA: TGCAGTGCTAGGGCCGGCCCCGACTACAATGAGCAGTTCTTC. The gene calls are TRBV20-1 and TRBJ2-1; no definite D call. V lost 3 bases to trimming and J lost 3 bases, with 12 bases between them. CDR1 DFQATT and CDR2 SNEGSKA come from the germline V gene (reference sequence). This CDR3 has 14 residues.